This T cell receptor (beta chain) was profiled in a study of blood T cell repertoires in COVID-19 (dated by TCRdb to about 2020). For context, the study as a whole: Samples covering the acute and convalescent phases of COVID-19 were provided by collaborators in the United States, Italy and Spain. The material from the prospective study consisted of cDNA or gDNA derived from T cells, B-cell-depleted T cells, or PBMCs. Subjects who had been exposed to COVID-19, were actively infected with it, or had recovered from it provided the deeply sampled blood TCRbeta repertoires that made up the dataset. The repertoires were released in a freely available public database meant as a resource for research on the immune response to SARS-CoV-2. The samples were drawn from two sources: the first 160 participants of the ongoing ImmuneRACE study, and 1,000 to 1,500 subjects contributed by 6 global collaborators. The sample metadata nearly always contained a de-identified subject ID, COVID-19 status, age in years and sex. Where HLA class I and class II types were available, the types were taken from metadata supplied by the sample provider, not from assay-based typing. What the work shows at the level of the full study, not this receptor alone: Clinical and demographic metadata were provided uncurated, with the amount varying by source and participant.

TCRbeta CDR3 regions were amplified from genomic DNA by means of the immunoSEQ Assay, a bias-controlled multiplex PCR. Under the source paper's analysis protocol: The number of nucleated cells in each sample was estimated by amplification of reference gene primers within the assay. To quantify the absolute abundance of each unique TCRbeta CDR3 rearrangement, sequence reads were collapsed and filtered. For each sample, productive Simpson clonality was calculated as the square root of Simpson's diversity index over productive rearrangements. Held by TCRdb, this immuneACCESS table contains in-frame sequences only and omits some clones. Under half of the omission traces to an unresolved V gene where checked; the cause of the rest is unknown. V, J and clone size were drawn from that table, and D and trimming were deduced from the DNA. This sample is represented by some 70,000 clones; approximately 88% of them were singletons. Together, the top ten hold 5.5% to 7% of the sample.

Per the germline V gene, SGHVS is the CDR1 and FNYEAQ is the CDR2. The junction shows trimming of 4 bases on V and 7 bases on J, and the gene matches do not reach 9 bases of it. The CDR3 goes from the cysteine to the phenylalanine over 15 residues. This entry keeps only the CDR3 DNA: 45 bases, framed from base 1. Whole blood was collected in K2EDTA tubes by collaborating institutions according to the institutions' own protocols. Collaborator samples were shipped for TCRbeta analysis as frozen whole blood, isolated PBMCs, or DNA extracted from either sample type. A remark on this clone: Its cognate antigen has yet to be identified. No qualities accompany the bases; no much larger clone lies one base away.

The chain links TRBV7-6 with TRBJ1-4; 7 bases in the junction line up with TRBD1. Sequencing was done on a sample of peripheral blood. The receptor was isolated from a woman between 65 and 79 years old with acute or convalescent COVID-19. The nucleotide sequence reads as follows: TGTGCCAGCAGCTCAATCTCGACAGGGATTGAAAAACTGTTTTTT. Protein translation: CASSSISTGIEKLFF.